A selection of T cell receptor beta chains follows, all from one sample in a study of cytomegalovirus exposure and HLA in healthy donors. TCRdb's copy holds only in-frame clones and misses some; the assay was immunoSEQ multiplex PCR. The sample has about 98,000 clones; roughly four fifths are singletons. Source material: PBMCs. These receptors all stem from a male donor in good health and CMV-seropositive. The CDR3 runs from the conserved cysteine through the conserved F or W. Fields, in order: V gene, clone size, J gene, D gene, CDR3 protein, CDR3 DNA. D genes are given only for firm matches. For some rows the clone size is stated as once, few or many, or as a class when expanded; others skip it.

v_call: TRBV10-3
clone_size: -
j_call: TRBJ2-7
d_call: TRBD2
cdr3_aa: CAISGGLAGVNEQYF
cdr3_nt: TGTGCCATCAGCGGTGGACTAGCGGGAGTAAACGAGCAGTACTTC

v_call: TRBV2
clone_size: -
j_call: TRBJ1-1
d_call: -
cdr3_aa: CASRFTATEAFF
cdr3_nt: TGTGCCAGCAGATTTACAGCAACTGAAGCTTTCTTT

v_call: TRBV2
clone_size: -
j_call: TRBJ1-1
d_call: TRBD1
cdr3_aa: CASRSGTGGVTEAFF
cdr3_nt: TGTGCCAGCAGAAGCGGGACAGGGGGAGTCACTGAAGCTTTCTTT

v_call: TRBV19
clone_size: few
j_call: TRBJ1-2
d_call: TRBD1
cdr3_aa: CASSALAGGYYGYTF
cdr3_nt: TGTGCCAGTAGTGCCCTAGCAGGGGGCTACTATGGCTACACCTTC

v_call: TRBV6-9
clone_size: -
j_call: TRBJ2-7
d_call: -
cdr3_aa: CASLFSDRPTIYEQYF
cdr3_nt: TGTGCCAGCCTATTCTCTGACAGGCCCACGATCTACGAGCAGTACTTC

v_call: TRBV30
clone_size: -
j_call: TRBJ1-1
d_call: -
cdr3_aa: CAWSVLTIGEAFF
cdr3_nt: TGTGCCTGGAGTGTACTAACGATAGGTGAAGCTTTCTTT

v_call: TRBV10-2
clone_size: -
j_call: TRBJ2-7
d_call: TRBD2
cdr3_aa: CASSELQRELSYEQYF
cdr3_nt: TGCGCCAGCAGTGAGTTGCAGCGGGAGTTATCCTACGAGCAGTACTTC

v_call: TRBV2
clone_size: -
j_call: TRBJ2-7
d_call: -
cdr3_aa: CASSIVGTRYEQHF
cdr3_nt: TGTGCCAGCAGCATTGTGGGGACACGCTACGAGCAGCACTTC

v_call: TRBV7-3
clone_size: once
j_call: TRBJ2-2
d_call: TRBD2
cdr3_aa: CASSLNAGENTGELFF
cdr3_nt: TGTGCCAGCAGCTTAAACGCGGGAGAAAACACCGGGGAGCTGTTTTTT

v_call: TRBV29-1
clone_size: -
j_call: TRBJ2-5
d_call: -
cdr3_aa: CSVELHRGETQYF
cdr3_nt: TGCAGCGTTGAGTTACATCGGGGGGAGACCCAGTACTTC

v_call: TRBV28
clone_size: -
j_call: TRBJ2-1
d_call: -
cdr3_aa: CASSTLVRVRGEQFF
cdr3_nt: TGTGCCAGCAGTACCTTGGTTAGGGTCCGGGGTGAGCAGTTCTTC

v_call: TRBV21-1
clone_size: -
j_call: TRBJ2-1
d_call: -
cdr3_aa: CASSKSTSAAYNEQFF
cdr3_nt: TGTGCCAGCAGCAAATCGACTAGCGCGGCCTACAATGAGCAGTTCTTC

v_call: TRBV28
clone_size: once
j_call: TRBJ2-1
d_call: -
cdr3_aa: CASSFLVPGSYNEQFF
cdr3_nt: TGTGCCAGCAGTTTCCTCGTTCCGGGCTCCTACAATGAGCAGTTCTTC

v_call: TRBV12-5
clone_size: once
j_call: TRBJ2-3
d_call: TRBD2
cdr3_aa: CASGPGTSGTDTQYF
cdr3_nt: TGTGCTAGTGGCCCTGGGACTAGCGGGACAGATACGCAGTATTTT

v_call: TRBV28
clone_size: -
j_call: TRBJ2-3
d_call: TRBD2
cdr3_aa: CASRPGLAGGDTQYF
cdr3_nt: TGTGCCAGCCGCCCGGGACTAGCGGGAGGAGATACGCAGTATTTT

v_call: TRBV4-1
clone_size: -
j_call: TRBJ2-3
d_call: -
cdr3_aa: CASSQGRRATDTQYF
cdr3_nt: TGCGCCAGCAGCCAAGGTCGCAGGGCCACAGATACGCAGTATTTT

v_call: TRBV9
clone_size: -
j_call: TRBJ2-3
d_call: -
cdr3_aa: CASSVGTNPSTDTQYF
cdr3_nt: TGTGCCAGCAGCGTAGGGACAAATCCTAGCACAGATACGCAGTATTTT

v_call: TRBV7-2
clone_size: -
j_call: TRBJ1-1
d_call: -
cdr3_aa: CASSLVVPNTEAFF
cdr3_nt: TGTGCCAGCAGCTTAGTAGTACCCAACACTGAAGCTTTCTTT

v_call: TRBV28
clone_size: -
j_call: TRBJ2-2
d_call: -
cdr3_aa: CASSLWMTGPGELFF
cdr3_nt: TGTGCCAGCAGTTTATGGATGACAGGCCCCGGGGAGCTGTTTTTT

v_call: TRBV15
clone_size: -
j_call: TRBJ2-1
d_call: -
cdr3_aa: CATSREAGVYNEQFF
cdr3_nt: TGTGCCACCAGCAGAGAAGCCGGGGTCTACAATGAGCAGTTCTTC

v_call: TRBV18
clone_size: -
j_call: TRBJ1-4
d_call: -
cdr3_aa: CASSVFATNEKLFF
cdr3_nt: TGTGCCAGCTCCGTTTTTGCAACTAATGAAAAACTGTTTTTT

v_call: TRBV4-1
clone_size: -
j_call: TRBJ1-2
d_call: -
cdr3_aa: CASSQGSGDYGYTF
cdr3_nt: TGCGCCAGCAGCCAAGGATCGGGGGACTATGGCTACACCTTC

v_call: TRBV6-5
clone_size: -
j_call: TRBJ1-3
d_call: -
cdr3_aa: CASSRTVSSGNTIYF
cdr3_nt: TGTGCCAGCAGTCGGACAGTCTCCTCTGGAAACACCATATATTTT

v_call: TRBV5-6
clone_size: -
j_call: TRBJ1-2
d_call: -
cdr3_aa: CASSFGQGYGYTF
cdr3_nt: -

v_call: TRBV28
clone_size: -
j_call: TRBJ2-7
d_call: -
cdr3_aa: CASSLWGKYEQYF
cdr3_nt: TGCGCCAGCAGTTTATGGGGCAAATACGAGCAGTACTTC

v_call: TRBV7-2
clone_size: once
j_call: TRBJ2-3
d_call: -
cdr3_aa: CASSYRGGPQDTQYF
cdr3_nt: TGTGCCAGCAGCTACCGTGGAGGGCCACAAGATACGCAGTATTTT

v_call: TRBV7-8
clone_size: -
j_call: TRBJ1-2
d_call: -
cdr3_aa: CASSGTLREDHGYTF
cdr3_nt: TGTGCCAGCAGTGGGACACTAAGAGAGGACCATGGCTACACCTTC

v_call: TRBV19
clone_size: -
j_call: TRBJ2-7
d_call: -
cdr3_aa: CASSMKRFGTYEQYF
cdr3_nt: TGTGCCAGTAGTATGAAGCGGTTCGGAACCTACGAGCAGTACTTC

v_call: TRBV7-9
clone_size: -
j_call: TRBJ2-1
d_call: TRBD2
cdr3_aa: CSSSPRGAGGPMNEQFF
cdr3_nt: TGTTCCAGCAGCCCCCGGGGAGCGGGAGGGCCAATGAATGAGCAGTTCTTC

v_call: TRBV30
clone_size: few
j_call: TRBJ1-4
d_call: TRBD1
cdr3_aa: CACGSGTGQGFEKLFF
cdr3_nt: TGTGCCTGTGGGAGTGGGACGGGACAGGGATTTGAAAAACTGTTTTTT

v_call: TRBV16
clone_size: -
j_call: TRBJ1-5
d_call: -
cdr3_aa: CASSQSSGGGQPQHF
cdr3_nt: TGTGCCAGCAGCCAATCAAGCGGGGGAGGCCAGCCCCAGCATTTT

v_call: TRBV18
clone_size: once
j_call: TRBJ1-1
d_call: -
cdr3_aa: CASSPRPQGTFEAFF
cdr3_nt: TGTGCCAGCTCACCACGGCCCCAGGGGACCTTTGAAGCTTTCTTT

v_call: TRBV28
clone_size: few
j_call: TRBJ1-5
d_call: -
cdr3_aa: CASSFRSGNQPQHF
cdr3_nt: TGTGCCAGCAGTTTTAGGTCAGGGAATCAGCCCCAGCATTTT

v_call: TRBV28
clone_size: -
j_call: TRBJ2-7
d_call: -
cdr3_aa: CATFPFVQRQGGRYEQYF
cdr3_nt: TGTGCCACCTTCCCCTTTGTACAGAGGCAGGGGGGACGCTACGAGCAGTACTTC

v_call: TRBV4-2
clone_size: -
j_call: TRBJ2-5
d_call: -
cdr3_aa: CASSSTNRVQETQYF
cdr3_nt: TGTGCCAGCAGCTCGACTAACAGGGTTCAAGAGACCCAGTACTTC

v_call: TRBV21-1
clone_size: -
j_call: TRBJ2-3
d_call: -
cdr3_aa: CASSKANTSGRGTQYF
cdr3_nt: TGTGCCAGCAGCAAAGCGAACACTAGCGGGAGAGGTACGCAGTATTTT

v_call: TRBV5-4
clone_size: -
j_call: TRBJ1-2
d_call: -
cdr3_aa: CASSFQGGYGYTF
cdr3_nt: TGTGCCAGCAGCTTTCAGGGAGGCTATGGCTACACCTTC

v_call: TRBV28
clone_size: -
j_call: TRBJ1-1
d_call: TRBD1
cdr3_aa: CASSDRAWNTEAFF
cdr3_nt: TGTGCCAGCAGTGACAGGGCATGGAACACTGAAGCTTTCTTT

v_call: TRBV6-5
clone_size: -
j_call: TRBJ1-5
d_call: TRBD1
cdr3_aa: CASSRQGVYQPQHF
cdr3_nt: TGTGCCAGCAGCCGACAGGGAGTTTATCAGCCCCAGCATTTT

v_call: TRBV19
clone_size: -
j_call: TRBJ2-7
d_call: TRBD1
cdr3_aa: CASSIAGTGAYEQYF
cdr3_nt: TGTGCCAGTAGTATAGCCGGGACAGGGGCCTACGAGCAGTACTTC

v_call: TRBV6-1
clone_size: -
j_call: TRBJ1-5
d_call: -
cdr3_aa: CASSQGSLYQPQHF
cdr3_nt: TGTGCCAGCAGTCAAGGTAGTTTATATCAGCCCCAGCATTTT

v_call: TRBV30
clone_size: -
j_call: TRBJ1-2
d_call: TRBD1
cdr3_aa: CAWSVTGLGYGYTF
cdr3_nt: TGTGCCTGGAGCGTGACAGGGCTAGGCTATGGCTACACCTTC

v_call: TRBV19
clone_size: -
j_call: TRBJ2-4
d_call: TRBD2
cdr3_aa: CASSIEGAGRGSKNIQYF
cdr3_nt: TGTGCCAGTAGTATAGAAGGGGCGGGGAGGGGTTCCAAAAACATTCAGTACTTC

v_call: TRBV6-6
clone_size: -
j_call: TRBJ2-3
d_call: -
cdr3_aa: CASSPRAETSTDTQYF
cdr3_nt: TGTGCCAGCAGTCCCCGAGCGGAGACCTCCACAGATACGCAGTATTTT